The 20 T cell receptor beta chains below all came from one sample that was sequenced in a study of blood T cell repertoires in COVID-19. The data were produced by immunoSEQ multiplex PCR, yet TCRdb's version contains in-frame clones alone and is incomplete. This table has 150,000 to 180,000 clones, roughly 89% appearing once. Sequencing was done on a sample of peripheral blood. Every receptor here comes from a man between 50 and 59 years old with acute or convalescent COVID-19.

V and J are TRBV5-1 and TRBJ2-7, with TRBD1 identical over 7 bases. Germline V lookup: CDR1 SGHRS, CDR2 YFSETQ. With V trimmed by 1 base and J by 3 bases, 1 base remained unmatched. This CDR3 is 13 amino acids long. This CDR3 is CASSLRDSYEQYF. CDR3 nucleotides: TGCGCCAGCAGCTTGAGGGACAGCTACGAGCAGTACTTC.

In DNA, the CDR3 is TGTGCCAGTAGTCGCCGGGACAGCTCCTATAATTCACCCCTCCACTTT. Encoded protein: CASSRRDSSYNSPLHF. The chain carries TRBV19 and TRBJ1-6; TRBD1 matches 7 bases. The V segment lost 5 bases and the J segment 0 bases; nucleotides outside the gene matches: 4. The germline CDR1 and CDR2 sequences are LNHDA and SQIVND (reference sequence). The length of the CDR3 is 16 residues.

J is TRBJ2-1 and V is TRBV12-3 or TRBV12-4; 7 bases fit TRBD1. This CDR3 has 12 residues. V lost 6 bases to trimming and J lost 7 bases; unmatched junction nucleotides: 3. The CDR3 bases are TGTGCCAGCAGGACAGGGCGAAATGAGCAGTTCTTC. Its translation: CASRTGRNEQFF.

The chain links TRBV11-2 to TRBJ1-6, with D tentatively TRBD1 (5 bases). Trimming stripped 4 bases from V and 9 bases from J, with 16 bases between. The germline V gene has CDR1 SGHAT and CDR2 FQNNGV. CDR3 size: 15 residues. CDR3 nucleotides: TGTGCCAGCAGCTCCCCCGGCGGGGGTCGTTCACCCCTCCACTTT. Its translation is CASSSPGGGRSPLHF.

The CDR3 nucleotides read TGTGCCAGCACGGACAGGGTCGATGAAAAACTGTTTTTT. This translates into CASTDRVDEKLFF. The genes are TRBV10-3 and TRBJ1-4, with TRBD1 identical over 8 bases. CDR3 length: 13 residues. Germline lookup yields CDR1 ENHRY and CDR2 SYGVKD. Losses at the gene ends were 10 bases for V and 6 bases for J; bases not matched to a gene: 7.

Here the CDR3 reads CASSKSFAATNEKLFF. CDR3 sequence (DNA): TGTGCCAGCAGTAAATCTTTTGCGGCGACTAATGAAAAACTGTTTTTT. The rearrangement uses TRBV6-2 or TRBV6-3 and TRBJ1-4; the D is unclear. Germline CDR1 MNHEY, CDR2 SVGEGT. V was cut by 5 bases and J by 2 bases, with 15 bases left in between. The CDR3 extends over 16 amino acids.

The chain has TRBV30 and TRBJ2-3; TRBD2 matches 12 bases. This CDR3 is built from 14 residues. The germline V gene encodes CDR1 GTSNPN and CDR2 SVGIG (reference sequence). Unmatched junction bases numbered 10, after V lost 3 bases and J lost 12 bases. CDR3 in amino acids: CAWSASRLAGDQYF. CDR3 DNA: TGTGCCTGGAGCGCCTCCCGACTAGCGGGGGATCAGTATTTT.

V is TRBV10-2 and J is TRBJ2-7; TRBD1 agrees at 8 bases. There are 14 residues in the CDR3. With V trimmed by 3 bases and J by 1 base, 2 bases remained unmatched. Looked up from germline, CDR1 is WSHSY and CDR2 is SAAADI. This chain's CDR3 is CASSDTGGSYEQYV. CDR3 in DNA: TGCGCCAGCAGTGACACAGGGGGATCCTACGAGCAGTACGTC.

The chain employs TRBV9 and TRBJ1-4; TRBD1 matches 11 bases. V lost 3 bases to trimming and J lost 2 bases; unmatched junction nucleotides: 3. This CDR3 spans 16 amino acids. Per the germline V gene, CDR1 is SGDLS and CDR2 is YYNGEE. The CDR3 protein is CASSDGQGATNEKLFF. For the CDR3, the DNA is TGTGCCAGCAGCGACGGACAGGGGGCGACTAATGAAAAACTGTTTTTT.

This chain uses TRBV5-8 with TRBJ2-2; 14 nucleotides agree with TRBD2. The CDR3 is 18 amino acids. V shed 1 base and J 1 base; nucleotides not matched to a gene: 3. CDR1 and CDR2 from the germline V gene are SGHTS and YDEGEE. In DNA, the CDR3 is TGTGCCAGCAGCTTGACCGGGACTAGCGGGAGGAACACCGGGGAGCTGTTTTTT. This codes for CASSLTGTSGRNTGELFF.

This clone was recorded only once. The chain links TRBV19 to TRBJ1-1; D is unresolved. This CDR3 is 14 amino acids long. V lost 10 bases and J lost 1, with 16 bases in between. Germline CDR1 reads LNHDA; CDR2 reads SQIVND (reference sequence). CDR3 in amino acids: CATRKWRENTEAFF. The CDR3, as DNA: TGTGCCACCCGCAAATGGAGGGAGAACACTGAAGCTTTCTTT.

This chain links TRBV4-1 with TRBJ1-1; 7 bases are a match to TRBD1. Germline values: CDR1 MGHRA, CDR2 YSYEKL. CDR3 length: 14 residues. Losses at the gene ends were 5 bases for V and 0 bases for J; bases not matched to a gene: 3. The CDR3 loop reads CASSLTGMNTEAFF. CDR3 nucleotide sequence: TGCGCCAGCAGCTTGACAGGGATGAACACTGAAGCTTTCTTT.

V gene TRBV9 combines with J gene TRBJ2-7; TRBD1 might be the D (6 bases). Germline assignment: CDR1 SGDLS and CDR2 YYNGEE. The CDR3 runs to 13 residues. Trimming stripped 4 bases from V and 6 bases from J, with 14 bases between. The CDR3 bases are TGTGCCAGCAGCCCCCGACAGGACGGCGAGCAGTACGTC. This translates into CASSPRQDGEQYV.

This clone was picked up one time. V is TRBV19 and J is TRBJ2-7; 11 nucleotides agree with TRBD1. Unmatched junction bases numbered 15, after V lost 5 bases and J lost 0 bases. Germline CDR1 and CDR2: LNHDA and SQIVND (reference sequence). This CDR3 spans 19 amino acids. This CDR3 reads CASSLRDRGVSGPSYEQYF. The CDR3 nucleotides are TGTGCCAGTAGTTTACGGGACAGGGGGGTTAGCGGTCCCTCCTACGAGCAGTACTTC.

This chain uses TRBV27 with TRBJ2-1; perhaps TRBD2 as D (6 bases). The CDR3 length is 15 residues. Germline CDR1 is MNHEY and CDR2 is SMNVEV (reference sequence). Trimming left V 4 bases short and J 7 bases short, with 17 bases between. This chain's CDR3 is CASSSGTTRGNEQFF. The CDR3 DNA reads as TGTGCCAGCAGTTCGGGGACGACTAGGGGTAATGAGCAGTTCTTC.

The chain has TRBV19 and TRBJ2-7; TRBD1 is a possible D gene (6 bases). There are 14 residues in the CDR3. Germline V gives CDR1 LNHDA, CDR2 SQIVND (reference sequence). V lost 6 bases to trimming and J lost 6 bases, with 18 bases between them. The CDR3 loop reads CASSPQTTGSEQYF. CDR3 nucleotides: TGTGCCAGTAGCCCCCAAACTACAGGGTCCGAGCAGTACTTC.

This clone was picked up a small number of times. The rearrangement links TRBV9 to TRBJ1-2; TRBD1 matches at 8 bases. Germline V CDR1 and CDR2: SGDLS, YYNGEE. This CDR3 has 18 amino acids. The junction had 13 bases not matched to a gene; V was cut back by 2 bases and J by 1 base. The CDR3 DNA is TGTGCCAGCAGCGTTTTCTTGGACAGGGAGCCTATTAACTATGGCTACACCTTC. Translating gives CASSVFLDREPINYGYTF.

The table lists this clone with a few counts. The chain carries TRBV7-2 and TRBJ1-5; D gene ambiguous. Germline CDR1 and CDR2: SGHTA and FQGNSA. The CDR3 spans 15 residues. The V end lost 5 bases, the J end lost 5 bases, and 16 bases lay between the germline ends. CDR3 protein: CASSARLGGDQPQHF. Here the CDR3 DNA reads TGTGCCAGCAGCGCCCGACTAGGAGGCGATCAGCCCCAGCATTTT.

The CDR3 bases are TGTGCCAGCAGTTCCCGGGGCAATCAGCCCCAGCATTTT. It codes for CASSSRGNQPQHF. The genes are TRBV27 and TRBJ1-5; D not certain. CDR3 length equals 13 residues. The germline CDR1 and CDR2 sequences are MNHEY and SMNVEV (reference sequence). Between the trimmed V and J ends, which lost 4 bases and 2 bases, there was a span of 6 bases.

Points on this clone: This sample also contains other DNA sequences that code for the same CDR3. The genes are TRBV20-1 and TRBJ2-5; D ambiguous. The CDR3 covers 11 residues. Between the trimmed V and J ends, which lost 3 bases and 2 bases, there was a span of 4 bases. CDR1 is DFQATT, CDR2 SNEGSKA, per germline (reference sequence). CDR3 bases: TGCAGTGCTAGGAGGCAAGAGACCCAGTACTTC. Its protein product is CSARRQETQYF.